A selection of T cell receptor beta chains follows, all from one sample in a study of early T cells in non-severe SARS-CoV-2 infection. TCRdb analysed the 5' RACE reads with MiXCR anew, one entry per CDR3 protein. Of about 35,000 distinct CDR3 sequences listed, about 6.5% were seen once; the top ten hold approximately 7.2%. The sequencing input was whole blood. The receptors here all came from an adult who was a healthcare worker with PCR-confirmed SARS-CoV-2 infection or an uninfected control (not recorded which). Both conserved end residues are part of each CDR3. Part of the rows lack a size; the others show once, few, many or a class for expanded clones.

abundance | j_gene | v_gene | CDR3aa
few | TRBJ2-5 | TRBV2 | CASSTQPKETQYF
many | TRBJ2-1 | TRBV10-2 | CASSTVSGTSGGDSFF
. | TRBJ2-7 | TRBV7-9 | CASSYGQGGSYEQYF
many | TRBJ2-7 | TRBV5-1 | CASSPTGDAYEQYF
medium-sized | TRBJ2-7 | TRBV12-3/TRBV12-4 | CASSLSSRGEQYF
many | TRBJ1-1 | TRBV7-2 | CASSRSRQGDTEAFF
. | TRBJ1-6 | TRBV7-2 | CASREDRQSYNSPLHF
many | TRBJ2-5 | TRBV10-3 | CAISQSGGIQETQYF
many | TRBJ1-1 | TRBV18 | CASSSGTYLNTEAFF
many | TRBJ2-1 | TRBV12-3/TRBV12-4 | CASSNDLILYNEQFF
many | TRBJ2-1 | TRBV10-1 | CASSEPIAGGPNNEQFF
many | TRBJ1-6 | TRBV18 | CASSPSDRANSPLHF
. | TRBJ1-2 | TRBV5-5 | CASSRTGGAWYTF
many | TRBJ2-5 | TRBV11-2 | CASSLEAAGGQETQYF
many | TRBJ1-1 | TRBV20-1 | CSARMGRANTEAFF
. | TRBJ2-1 | TRBV6-2/TRBV6-3 | CASSYFTGGSEQFF
many | TRBJ2-7 | TRBV7-2 | CASSLTGYREQYF
few | TRBJ1-2 | TRBV15 | CATSPPRDRVDGYTF
many | TRBJ2-3 | TRBV30 | CAWSDRGTDTQYF
many | TRBJ2-7 | TRBV28 | CATADRKIYEQYF
many | TRBJ2-2 | TRBV5-4 | CASSAGTGVSGTGELFF
few | TRBJ2-3 | TRBV18 | CASSPGYPVAGDTQYF
many | TRBJ1-2 | TRBV10-2 | CASTDREINYGYTF
many | TRBJ2-3 | TRBV9 | CASSVASYSTDTQYF
few | TRBJ2-3 | TRBV7-8 | CASSLVLSGTDTQYF
. | TRBJ1-1 | TRBV6-2/TRBV6-3 | CASSSTGFTEAFF
few | TRBJ2-3 | TRBV10-3 | CAISESTVTDTQYF
many | TRBJ1-4 | TRBV6-6 | CASRNLEKLFF
many | TRBJ1-5 | TRBV2 | CASSGQGAYQPQHF
many | TRBJ2-1 | TRBV3-1 | CASSQDSRLAGYNEQFF
. | TRBJ2-7 | TRBV30 | CAWSTGRGTYEQYF
. | TRBJ2-1 | TRBV5-1 | CASSPGSGGDIYNEQFF
many | TRBJ1-3 | TRBV28 | CASSLKTHRRSSSGNTIYF
many | TRBJ2-3 | TRBV20-1 | CSARDSRFTDTQYF
many | TRBJ2-1 | TRBV24-1 | CATSTSVNEQFF
many | TRBJ1-6 | TRBV12-3/TRBV12-4 | CASSLMNSPLHF
many | TRBJ2-3 | TRBV25-1 | CASSEGGTDTQYF
many | TRBJ1-3 | TRBV7-6 | CASSRDNSGNTIYF
few | TRBJ2-3 | TRBV5-1 | CASSLDRGVSTDTQYF